One and the same sample provided the 17 T cell receptor beta chains below, sequenced in a study of human T cells and chemical hapten exposure. The time point was: patch test 3, about 24 weeks after DPC sensitization. The treatment: therapeutic diphenylcyclopropenone sensitization with weekly scalp DPC. TCRdb reprocessed the RACE reads via MiXCR and lists one record per CDR3 protein. Among 70,000 or so distinct CDR3 sequences, over 8.5% were seen once, and the ten largest hold 1.4%. The source was whole blood, collected in connection with sensitization to the hapten diphenylcyclopropenone (DPC). The receptors were sampled from a woman aged 45-65 years with alopecia areata. Some clones in this sample may be carry-over from other donors' samples.

This clonotype was observed at least ten times. This rearrangement joins TRBV12-3 or TRBV12-4 to TRBJ1-3; tentative D call: TRBD1 (6 bases). The V and J ends lost 4 bases and 1 base respectively, with 11 bases between them. CDR3 size: 15 residues. The CDR3: CASSWGGGSGNTIYF. CDR3 DNA sequence: TGTGCCAGCAGTTGGGGAGGGGGTTCTGGAAACACCATATATTTT.

There are a few counts of this clonotype. DNA of the CDR3: TGTGCCAGTAAGCCCTACTCTGGGGCCAACGTCCTGACTTTC. Its translation: CASKPYSGANVLTF. This sequence joins TRBV6-2 or TRBV6-3 and TRBJ2-6; D is unresolved. The V gene's germline CDR1 is MNHEY and CDR2 SVGEGT. Trimming left V 9 bases short and J 0 bases short, with 9 bases between. The CDR3 contains 14 residues.

The sample holds many counts of this clonotype. This chain links TRBV2 with TRBJ1-2; D perhaps matches TRBD1 (5 bases). The CDR3 extends over 14 amino acids. Trimming shortened V by 1 base and J by 2 bases, and 8 bases separated the two germline ends. Germline V gene lookup returns CDR1 SNHLY and CDR2 FYNNEI. The CDR3 reads CASSEGGFNYGYTF. CDR3 in DNA: TGTGCCAGCAGTGAAGGGGGGTTCAACTATGGCTACACCTTC. The full variable domain, its missing parts supplied by reference TRBV2 and TRBJ1-2, is EPEVTQTPSHQVTQMGQEVILRCVPISNHLYFYWYRQILGQKVEFLVSFYNNEISEKSEIFDDQFSVERPDGSNFTLKIRSTKLEDSAMYFCASSEGGFNYGYTFGSGTRLTVV.

The CDR3 region is CAIGGDRDTEAFF. As DNA, the CDR3 is TGTGCCATCGGCGGGGACCGCGACACTGAAGCTTTCTTT. This sequence joins TRBV18 and TRBJ1-1; possibly TRBD1 for D (5 bases). The CDR3 covers 13 residues. With 10 bases removed from V and 3 bases from J, the gap between germline ends came to 15 bases. Germline V lookup: CDR1 KGHSH, CDR2 LQKENI.

The V call is TRBV20-1, the J call TRBJ1-1; no reliable D call. This CDR3 region has 11 residues. Germline V gene sequence: CDR1 DFQATT, CDR2 SNEGSKA (reference sequence). In DNA, the CDR3 is TGCAGGCCCTGGACGAACACTGAAGCTTTCTTT. Protein product: CRPWTNTEAFF.

Of note for this clonotype: This clone may be a read error of a much larger clone one base away. This chain uses TRBV10-3 with TRBJ2-2; 7 nucleotides line up with TRBD2. Germline lookup yields CDR1 ENHRY and CDR2 SYGVKD. CDR3 size: 18 residues. CDR3 residues: CAISESLFSGGYTGEPFF. Here the CDR3 DNA reads TGTGCCATCAGTGAGTCCCTCTTCTCGGGAGGCTACACCGGGGAGCCGTTTTTT.

This clonotype was recorded many times. The gene calls are TRBV6-4 and TRBJ2-1, with unresolved D. CDR1 MRHNA and CDR2 SNTAGT come from the germline V gene. The V end was cut by 2 bases, the J end by 12 bases, with 14 bases between. CDR3 length: 13 residues. In DNA, the CDR3 is TGTGCCAGCAGTGACGGTACAGCCGGTCGGCAGTTCTTC. Amino acid sequence: CASSDGTAGRQFF.

This clonotype has ten or more counts. The V and J genes are TRBV6-6 and TRBJ1-5, with D uncertain. The germline CDR1 and CDR2 sequences are MNHNY and SVGAGI (reference sequence). Trimming stripped 2 bases from V and 6 bases from J, with 8 bases between. CDR3 length: 13 amino acids. The CDR3 protein is CASSYGARQPQHF. CDR3 in DNA: TGTGCCAGCAGTTACGGTGCCCGTCAGCCCCAGCATTTT.

This clonotype was detected many times. The chain couples TRBV5-1 to TRBJ1-5; 8 nucleotides line up with TRBD1. The CDR3 is made up of 15 amino acids. Germline CDR1 SGHRS, CDR2 YFSETQ. The J segment lost 2 bases and the V segment lost 3 bases, leaving 4 bases of the junction unmatched. The CDR3 is CASSSTGAGNQPQHF. The CDR3 DNA reads as TGCGCCAGCAGCTCGACAGGGGCCGGCAATCAGCCCCAGCATTTT.

This clonotype came up many times. The V call is TRBV28, the J call TRBJ1-6; D not certain. Trimming cost V 1 base and J 6 bases, with 4 bases left between them. This CDR3 is built from 13 residues. The germline CDR1 and CDR2 sequences are MDHEN and SYDVKM. The CDR3 DNA is TGTGCCAGCAGTTTATACGGTAATTCACCCCTCCACTTT. Its protein product is CASSLYGNSPLHF.

The chain links TRBV18 to TRBJ1-3; maybe TRBD1 (5 bases). The CDR3 sequence is 16 residues long. Germline values: CDR1 KGHSH, CDR2 LQKENI. V was cut by 3 bases and J by 0 bases, with 12 bases left in between. CDR3 residues: CASSPKTAGSGNTIYF. CDR3 in DNA: TGTGCCAGCTCACCGAAGACAGCAGGCTCTGGAAACACCATATATTTT.

This clonotype appeared a few times. V usage is TRBV4-3 and J usage is TRBJ2-7, with D possibly TRBD1 on 6 matching bases. The V end lost 1 base, the J end lost 1 base, and 11 bases lay between the germline ends. Germline assignment: CDR1 LGHNA and CDR2 YSLEER. The CDR3 has 15 amino acids. CDR3 DNA: TGCGCCAGCAGCCAAGCCCCGGACAGTTCCTACGAGCAGTACTTC. Encoded protein: CASSQAPDSSYEQYF.

The chain combines TRBV29-1 with TRBJ1-2; D gene unclear. CDR1 SQVTM and CDR2 ANQGSEA come from the germline V gene. The CDR3 is 12 residues long. Deletions cut 4 bases from V and 6 bases from J, with 12 bases between. The CDR3 is CSVGTDYNGYTF. CDR3 DNA sequence: TGCAGCGTTGGCACGGATTATAATGGCTACACCTTC.

This clonotype was seen ten or more times. V usage is TRBV5-1 and J usage is TRBJ2-2, with D possibly matching TRBD2 (5 bases). Germline values: CDR1 SGHRS, CDR2 YFSETQ. V shed 6 bases and J shed 0 bases, with 15 bases lying between them. This CDR3 is 16 amino acids long. CDR3 region: CASTTDQLANTGELFF. In DNA, the CDR3 is TGCGCCAGCACGACTGACCAACTAGCGAACACCGGGGAGCTGTTTTTT. The complete variable domain, with remaining parts taken from reference TRBV5-1 and TRBJ2-2, reads KAGVTQTPRYLIKTRGQQVTLSCSPISGHRSVSWYQQTPGQGLQFLFEYFSETQRNKGNFPGRFSGRQFSNSRSEMNVSTLELGDSALYLCASTTDQLANTGELFFGEGSRLTVL.

Only a few counts were recorded for this clonotype. The chain employs TRBV18 and TRBJ2-7; 10 nucleotides align to TRBD2. Germline lookup yields CDR1 KGHSH and CDR2 LQKENI. The CDR3 is made up of 16 amino acids. The V gene end was trimmed by 4 bases and the J gene end by 1 base; junction bases not matched to a gene: 7. CDR3 in amino acids: CASSRPGTSVSYEQYF. The DNA of the CDR3 is TGTGCCAGCTCACGACCCGGGACTAGCGTGTCCTACGAGCAGTACTTC. The whole variable domain, remainder taken from reference TRBV18 and TRBJ2-7, is NAGVMQNPRHLVRRRGQEARLRCSPMKGHSHVYWYRQLPEEGLKFMVYLQKENIIDESGMPKERFSAEFPKEGPSILRIQQVVRGDSAAYFCASSRPGTSVSYEQYFGPGTRLTVT.

This clonotype has at least ten counts. V gene TRBV12-3 or TRBV12-4 combines with J gene TRBJ1-1; TRBD1 might be the D (5 bases). This CDR3 has 12 residues. V was pared by 4 bases and J by 5 bases, with 8 bases between. The CDR3 loop is CASSYTGTEAFF. CDR3 nucleotides: TGTGCCAGCAGTTACACAGGAACTGAAGCTTTCTTT.

This clonotype was found many times. The V gene is TRBV28, the J gene TRBJ2-7; tentative D call: TRBD2 (7 bases). The CDR3 has 14 amino acids. Trimming left V 6 bases short and J 2 bases short, with 14 bases between. Per germline, CDR1 MDHEN and CDR2 SYDVKM. The CDR3 protein is CASRGGGSTYEQYF. CDR3 coding DNA: TGTGCCAGCAGGGGAGGGGGTTCGACCTACGAGCAGTACTTC.